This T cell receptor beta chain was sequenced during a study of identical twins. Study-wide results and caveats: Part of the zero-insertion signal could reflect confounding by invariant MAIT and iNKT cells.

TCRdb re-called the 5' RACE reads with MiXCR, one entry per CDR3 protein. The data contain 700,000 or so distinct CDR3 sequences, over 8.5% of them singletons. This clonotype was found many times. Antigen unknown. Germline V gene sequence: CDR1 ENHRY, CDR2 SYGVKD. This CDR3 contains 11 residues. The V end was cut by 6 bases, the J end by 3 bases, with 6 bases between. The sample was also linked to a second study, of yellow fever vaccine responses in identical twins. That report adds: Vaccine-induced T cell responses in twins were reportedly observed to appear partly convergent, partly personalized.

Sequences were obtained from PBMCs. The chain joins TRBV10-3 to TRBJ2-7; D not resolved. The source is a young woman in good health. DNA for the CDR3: TGTGCCATCAGAGAAAACTACGAGCAGTACTTC. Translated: CAIRENYEQYF.